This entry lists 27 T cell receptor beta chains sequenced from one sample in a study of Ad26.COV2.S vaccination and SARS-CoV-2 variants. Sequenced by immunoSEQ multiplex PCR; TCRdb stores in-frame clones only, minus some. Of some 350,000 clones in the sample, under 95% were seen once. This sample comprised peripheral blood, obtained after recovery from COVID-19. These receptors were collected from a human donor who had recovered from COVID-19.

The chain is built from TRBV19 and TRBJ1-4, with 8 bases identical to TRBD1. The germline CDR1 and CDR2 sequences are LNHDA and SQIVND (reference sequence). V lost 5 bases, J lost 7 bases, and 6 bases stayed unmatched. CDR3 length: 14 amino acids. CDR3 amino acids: CASSPDRGGEKLFF. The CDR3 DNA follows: TGTGCCAGTAGTCCCGACAGGGGAGGTGAAAAACTGTTTTTT.

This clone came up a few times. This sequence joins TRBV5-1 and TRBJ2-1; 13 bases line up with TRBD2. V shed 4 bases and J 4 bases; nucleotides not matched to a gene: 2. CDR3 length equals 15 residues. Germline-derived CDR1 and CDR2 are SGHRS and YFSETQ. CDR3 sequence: CASSEGLAGYNEQFF. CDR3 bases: TGCGCCAGCAGCGAGGGACTAGCGGGGTACAATGAGCAGTTCTTC. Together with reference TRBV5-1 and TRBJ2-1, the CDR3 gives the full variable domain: KAGVTQTPRYLIKTRGQQVTLSCSPISGHRSVSWYQQTPGQGLQFLFEYFSETQRNKGNFPGRFSGRQFSNSRSEMNVSTLELGDSALYLCASSEGLAGYNEQFFGPGTRLTVL.

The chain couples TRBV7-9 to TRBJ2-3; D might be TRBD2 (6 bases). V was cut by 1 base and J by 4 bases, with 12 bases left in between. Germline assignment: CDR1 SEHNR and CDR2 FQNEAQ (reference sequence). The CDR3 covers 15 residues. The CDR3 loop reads CASSLVPSEPDTQYF. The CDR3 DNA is TGTGCCAGCAGCTTAGTACCTAGCGAGCCAGATACGCAGTATTTT.

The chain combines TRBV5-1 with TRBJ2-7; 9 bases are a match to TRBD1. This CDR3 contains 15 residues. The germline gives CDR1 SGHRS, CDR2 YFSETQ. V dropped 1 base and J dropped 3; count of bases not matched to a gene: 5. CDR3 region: CASSLYGQGSYEQYF. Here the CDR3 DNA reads TGCGCCAGCAGCTTGTATGGACAGGGGAGCTACGAGCAGTACTTC.

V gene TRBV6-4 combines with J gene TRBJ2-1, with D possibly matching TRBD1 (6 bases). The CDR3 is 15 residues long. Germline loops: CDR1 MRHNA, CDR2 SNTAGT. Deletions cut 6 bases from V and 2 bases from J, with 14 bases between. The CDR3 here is CASSLSRTAYNEQFF. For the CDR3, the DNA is TGTGCCAGCAGCCTCTCCAGGACAGCCTACAATGAGCAGTTCTTC.

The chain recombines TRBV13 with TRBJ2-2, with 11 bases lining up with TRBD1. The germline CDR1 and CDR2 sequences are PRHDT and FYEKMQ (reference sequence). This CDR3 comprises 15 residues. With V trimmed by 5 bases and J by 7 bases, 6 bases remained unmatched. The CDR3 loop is CASSTWTGGIGELFF. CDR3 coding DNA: TGTGCCAGCAGCACCTGGACAGGGGGCATCGGGGAGCTGTTTTTT.

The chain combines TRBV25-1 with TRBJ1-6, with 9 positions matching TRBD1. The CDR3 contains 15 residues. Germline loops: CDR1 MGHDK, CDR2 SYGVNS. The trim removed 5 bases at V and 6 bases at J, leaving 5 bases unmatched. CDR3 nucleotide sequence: TGTGCCAGCAGTCAACTGACAGGGGGTAATTCACCCCTCCACTTT. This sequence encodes CASSQLTGGNSPLHF.

CDR3 in amino acids: CASSPPRWTSGRETQYF. CDR3 in DNA: TGTGCCAGCAGCCCCCCCCGGTGGACTAGCGGACGAGAGACCCAGTACTTC. V is TRBV3-1 (or the pseudogene TRBV3-2) and J is TRBJ2-5; 10 bases map to TRBD2. Germline V gives CDR1 LGHDT, CDR2 YNNKEL (reference sequence). This CDR3 has 17 residues. J gave up 4 bases and V 4 bases, and 12 bases lay outside the gene matches.

The CDR3 bases are TGTGCCAGCAGCCAAGCGGATGCATATGGTGGCTACACCTTC. It is translated as CASSQADAYGGYTF. The rearrangement uses TRBV3-1 (or the pseudogene TRBV3-2) and TRBJ1-2; D remains unclear. Germline CDR1 reads LGHDT; CDR2 reads YNNKEL (reference sequence). The CDR3 is 14 residues long. Trimming cost V 1 base and J 7 bases, with 13 bases left between them.

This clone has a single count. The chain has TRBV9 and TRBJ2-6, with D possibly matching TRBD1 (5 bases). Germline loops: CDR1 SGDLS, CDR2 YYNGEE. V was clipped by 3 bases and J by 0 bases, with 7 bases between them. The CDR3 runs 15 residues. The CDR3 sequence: CASSAGPSGANVLTF. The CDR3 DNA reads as TGTGCCAGCAGCGCAGGGCCCTCTGGGGCCAACGTCCTGACTTTC.

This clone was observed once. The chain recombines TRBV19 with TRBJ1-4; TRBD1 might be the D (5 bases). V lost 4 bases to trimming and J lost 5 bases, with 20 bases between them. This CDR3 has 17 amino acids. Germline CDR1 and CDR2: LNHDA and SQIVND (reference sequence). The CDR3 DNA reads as TGTGCCAGTAGTAATCGGGCAGGGCAACTGCGGAATGAAAAACTGTTTTTT. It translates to CASSNRAGQLRNEKLFF.

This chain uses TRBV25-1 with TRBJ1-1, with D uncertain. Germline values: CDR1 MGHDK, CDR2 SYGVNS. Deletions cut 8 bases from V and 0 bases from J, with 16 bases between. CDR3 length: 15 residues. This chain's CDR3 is CASCPAGTMNTEAFF. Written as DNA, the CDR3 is TGTGCCAGCTGTCCGGCAGGTACAATGAACACTGAAGCTTTCTTT. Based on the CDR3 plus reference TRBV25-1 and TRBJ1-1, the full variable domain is EADIYQTPRYLVIGTGKKITLECSQTMGHDKMYWYQQDPGMELHLIHYSYGVNSTEKGDLSSESTVSRIRTEHFPLTLESARPSHTSQYLCASCPAGTMNTEAFFGQGTRLTVV.

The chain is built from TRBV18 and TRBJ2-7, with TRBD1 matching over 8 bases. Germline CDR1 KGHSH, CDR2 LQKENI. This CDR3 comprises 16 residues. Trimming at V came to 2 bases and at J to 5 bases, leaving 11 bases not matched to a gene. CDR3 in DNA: TGTGCCAGCTCACCAAAAAACAGGGGGATGGGTCACGAGCAGTACTTC. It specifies CASSPKNRGMGHEQYF.

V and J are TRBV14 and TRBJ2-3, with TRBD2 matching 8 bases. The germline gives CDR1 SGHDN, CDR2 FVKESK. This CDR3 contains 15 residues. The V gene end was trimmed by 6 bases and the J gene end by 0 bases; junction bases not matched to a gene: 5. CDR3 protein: CASRRTSRSTDTQYF. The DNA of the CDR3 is TGTGCCAGCAGGCGGACTAGCCGAAGCACAGATACGCAGTATTTT.

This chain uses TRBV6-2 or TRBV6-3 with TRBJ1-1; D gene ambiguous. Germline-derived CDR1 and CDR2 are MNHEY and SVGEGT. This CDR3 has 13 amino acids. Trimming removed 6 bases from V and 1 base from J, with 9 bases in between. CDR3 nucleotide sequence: TGTGCCAGCAGCCAGCCGGCGAACACTGAAGCTTTCTTT. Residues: CASSQPANTEAFF.

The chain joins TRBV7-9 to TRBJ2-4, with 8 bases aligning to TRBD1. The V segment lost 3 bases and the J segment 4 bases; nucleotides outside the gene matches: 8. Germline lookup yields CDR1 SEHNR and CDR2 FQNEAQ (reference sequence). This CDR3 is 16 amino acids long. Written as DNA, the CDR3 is TGTGCCAGCAGCTTTGACAGGGGTCGAGAGAAAAACATTCAGTACTTC. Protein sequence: CASSFDRGREKNIQYF.

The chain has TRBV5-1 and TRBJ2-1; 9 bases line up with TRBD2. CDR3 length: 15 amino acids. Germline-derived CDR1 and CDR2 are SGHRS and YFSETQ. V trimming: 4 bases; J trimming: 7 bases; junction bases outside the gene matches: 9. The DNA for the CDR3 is TGCGCCAGCAGCCCACCGGGGCTAGCGGGGAATGAGCAGTTCTTC. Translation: CASSPPGLAGNEQFF.

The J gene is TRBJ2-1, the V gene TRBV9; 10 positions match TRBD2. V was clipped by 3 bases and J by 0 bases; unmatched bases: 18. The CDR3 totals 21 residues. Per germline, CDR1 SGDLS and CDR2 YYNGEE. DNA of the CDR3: TGTGCCAGCAGCGACCACCTAGCGGGGGCTCAATCCCTACTCTCCTACAATGAGCAGTTCTTC. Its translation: CASSDHLAGAQSLLSYNEQFF.

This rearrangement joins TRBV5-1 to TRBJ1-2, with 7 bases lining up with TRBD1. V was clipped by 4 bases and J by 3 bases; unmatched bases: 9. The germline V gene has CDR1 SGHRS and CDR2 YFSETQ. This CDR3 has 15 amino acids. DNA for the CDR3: TGCGCCAGCAGCATCGGACAGGAATGGGACTATGGCTACACCTTC. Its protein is CASSIGQEWDYGYTF.

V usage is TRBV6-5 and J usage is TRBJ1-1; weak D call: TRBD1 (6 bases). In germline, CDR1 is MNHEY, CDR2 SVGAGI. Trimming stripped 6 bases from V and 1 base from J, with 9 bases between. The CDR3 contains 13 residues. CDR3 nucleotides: TGTGCCAGCAGGGGGGACACGAACACTGAAGCTTTCTTT. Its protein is CASRGDTNTEAFF.

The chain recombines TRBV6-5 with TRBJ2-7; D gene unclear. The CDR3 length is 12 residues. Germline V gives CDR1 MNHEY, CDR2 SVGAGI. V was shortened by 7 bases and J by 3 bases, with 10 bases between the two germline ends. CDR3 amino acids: CASKGTNYEQYF. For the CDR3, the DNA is TGTGCCAGCAAGGGCACAAACTACGAGCAGTACTTC.

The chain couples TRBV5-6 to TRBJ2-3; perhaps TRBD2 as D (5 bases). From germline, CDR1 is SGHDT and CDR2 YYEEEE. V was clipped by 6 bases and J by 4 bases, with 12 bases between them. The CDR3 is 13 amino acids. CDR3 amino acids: CASTPGYPDTQYF. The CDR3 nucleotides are TGTGCCAGCACCCCGGGATATCCAGATACGCAGTATTTT.

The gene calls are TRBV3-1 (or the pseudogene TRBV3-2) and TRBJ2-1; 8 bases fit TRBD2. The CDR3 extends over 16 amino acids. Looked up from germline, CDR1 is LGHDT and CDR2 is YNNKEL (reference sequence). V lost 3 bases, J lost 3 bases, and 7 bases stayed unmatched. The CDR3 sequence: CASSQVAGRYYNEQFF. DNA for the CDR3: TGTGCCAGCAGCCAGGTAGCGGGGAGATACTACAATGAGCAGTTCTTC.

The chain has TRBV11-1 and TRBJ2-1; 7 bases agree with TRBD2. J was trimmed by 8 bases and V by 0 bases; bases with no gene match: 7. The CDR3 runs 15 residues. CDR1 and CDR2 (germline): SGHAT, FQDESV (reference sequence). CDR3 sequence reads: CASSLAGGKVDEQFF. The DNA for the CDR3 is TGTGCCAGCAGCTTAGCGGGAGGGAAAGTCGATGAGCAGTTCTTC.

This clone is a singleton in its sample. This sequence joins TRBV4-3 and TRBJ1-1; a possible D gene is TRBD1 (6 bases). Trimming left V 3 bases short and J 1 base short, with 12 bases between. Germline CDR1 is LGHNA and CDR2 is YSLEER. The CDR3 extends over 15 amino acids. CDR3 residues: CASSHSRTANTEAFF. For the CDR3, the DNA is TGCGCCAGCAGCCATTCTAGGACAGCGAACACTGAAGCTTTCTTT.

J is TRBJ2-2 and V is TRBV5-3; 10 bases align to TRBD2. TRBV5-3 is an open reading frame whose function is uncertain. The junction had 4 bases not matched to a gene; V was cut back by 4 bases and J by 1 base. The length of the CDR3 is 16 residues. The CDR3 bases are TGTGCCAGAAGCCGCCTAGCGGGGGAGAACACCGGGGAGCTGTTTTTT. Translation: CARSRLAGENTGELFF.

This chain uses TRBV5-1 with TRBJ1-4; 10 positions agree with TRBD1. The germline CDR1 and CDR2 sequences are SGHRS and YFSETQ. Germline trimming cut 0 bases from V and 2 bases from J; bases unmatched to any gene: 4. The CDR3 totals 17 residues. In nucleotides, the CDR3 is TGCGCCAGCAGCTTGGGGGGACAGGGGACCACTAATGAAAAACTGTTTTTT. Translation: CASSLGGQGTTNEKLFF.